The clone carrying this TCR beta chain has a single count. Its antigen is undetermined. These data originate in a study of shared clonotypes between healthy human individuals. General observations from the study: Shared across a few donors were around 5% of the naive CD4 clonotypes. Although depth was large, rarefaction showed that sequencing of the sorted subsets was incomplete. Generally, naive subsets (rather than memory subsets) showed larger estimated richness.

Deletions cut 4 bases from V and 1 base from J, with 13 bases between. This CDR3 has 15 residues. Germline V lookup: CDR1 MGHRA, CDR2 YSYEKL. Naive CD8 cells lacked CD45RO and underwent positive selection for CCR7, leaving out terminally differentiated effector memory CD45RA+ cells. TCRdb's table, derived via immunoSEQ multiplex PCR, lists solely in-frame clones and lacks some. The repertoire has 630,000 or so clones, roughly 98% of them found once; the top ten carry 0.3%. The gene calls are TRBV4-1 and TRBJ1-1; a weak D match, TRBD1 (5 bases). The specimen was naive CD8+ T cells sorted from blood. The sequence derives from a young man in good health. CDR3 residues: CASSPRENWNTEAFF. In DNA form, the CDR3 reads TGCGCCAGCAGCCCCAGGGAAAATTGGAACACTGAAGCTTTCTTT.